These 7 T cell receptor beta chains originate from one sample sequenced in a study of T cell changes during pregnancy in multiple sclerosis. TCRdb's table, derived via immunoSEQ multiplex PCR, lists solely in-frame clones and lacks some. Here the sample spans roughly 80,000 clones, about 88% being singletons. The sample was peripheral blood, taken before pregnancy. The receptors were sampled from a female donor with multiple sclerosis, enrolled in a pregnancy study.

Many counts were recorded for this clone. CDR3 nucleotide sequence: TGTGCCAGCAGTGAGGACAGTAACAATGAGCAGTTCTTC. Amino acids: CASSEDSNNEQFF. V is TRBV6-4 and J is TRBJ2-1; a weak D match, TRBD1 (6 bases). CDR3 size: 13 residues. With 3 bases removed from V and 5 bases from J, the gap between germline ends came to 8 bases. Germline loops: CDR1 MRHNA, CDR2 SNTAGT.

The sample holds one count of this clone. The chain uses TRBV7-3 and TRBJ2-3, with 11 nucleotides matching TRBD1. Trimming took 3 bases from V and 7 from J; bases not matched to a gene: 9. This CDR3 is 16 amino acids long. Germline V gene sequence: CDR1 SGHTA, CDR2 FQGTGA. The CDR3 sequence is CASSLGQGVSLHTQYF. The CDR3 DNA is TGTGCCAGCAGCTTGGGACAGGGGGTTTCCCTACATACGCAGTATTTT.

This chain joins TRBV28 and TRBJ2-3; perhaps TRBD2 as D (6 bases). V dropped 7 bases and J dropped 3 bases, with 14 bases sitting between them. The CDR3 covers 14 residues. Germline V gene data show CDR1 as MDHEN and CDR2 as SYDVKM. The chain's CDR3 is CASKPGGGTDTQYF. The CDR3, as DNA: TGTGCCAGCAAACCCGGGGGTGGTACAGATACGCAGTATTTT.

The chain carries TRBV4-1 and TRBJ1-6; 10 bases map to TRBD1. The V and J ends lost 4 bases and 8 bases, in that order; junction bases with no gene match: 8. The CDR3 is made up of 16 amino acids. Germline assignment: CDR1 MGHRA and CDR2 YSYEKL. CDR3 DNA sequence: TGCGCCAGCAGCCTTGACAGGGGGCTTAATTATTCACCCCTCCACTTT. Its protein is CASSLDRGLNYSPLHF.

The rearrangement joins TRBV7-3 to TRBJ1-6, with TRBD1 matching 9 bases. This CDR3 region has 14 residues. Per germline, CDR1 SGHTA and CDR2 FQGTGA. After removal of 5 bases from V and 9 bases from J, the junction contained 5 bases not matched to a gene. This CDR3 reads CASSNTGGGSPLHF. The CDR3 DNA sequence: TGTGCCAGCAGCAACACAGGGGGCGGTTCACCCCTCCACTTT.

The CDR3 reads CASSFGLNTDTQYF. The CDR3 DNA reads TGTGCCAGCAGCTTCGGGTTAAACACAGATACGCAGTATTTT. J is TRBJ2-3 and V is TRBV7-8; D unresolved. Germline values: CDR1 SGHVS, CDR2 FQNEAQ. The V and J ends lost 3 bases and 2 bases respectively, with 9 bases between them. CDR3 length: 14 amino acids.

DNA of the CDR3: TGTGCCAGCAGCCCCGACAGGGTGGTGCAGTTCTTC. This sequence encodes CASSPDRVVQFF. The chain combines TRBV5-6 with TRBJ2-1; 7 bases line up with TRBD1. Germline CDR1 is SGHDT and CDR2 is YYEEEE. The CDR3 is made up of 12 amino acids. Trimming removed 4 bases from V and 12 bases from J; junction bases left unmatched: 7.